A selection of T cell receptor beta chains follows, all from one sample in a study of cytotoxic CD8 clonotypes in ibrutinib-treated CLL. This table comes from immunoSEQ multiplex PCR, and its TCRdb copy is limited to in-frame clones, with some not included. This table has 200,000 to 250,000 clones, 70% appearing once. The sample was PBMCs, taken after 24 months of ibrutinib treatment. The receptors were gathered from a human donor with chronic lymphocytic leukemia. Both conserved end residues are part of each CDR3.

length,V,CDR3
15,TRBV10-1,CASSESSGGFYEQYF
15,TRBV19,CASKTSGNPPDTQYF
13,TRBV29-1,CSAKGQMNTEAFF
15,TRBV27,CASSLESANNQPQHF
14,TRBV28,CASSFRQVSHEQFF
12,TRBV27,CASRTMNTEAFF
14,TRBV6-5,CASSLRRGDTEAFF
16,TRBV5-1,CASSPGTSGNYNEQFF
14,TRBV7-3,CASSPETSGSEQYF
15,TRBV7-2,CASSPGQGASYGYTF
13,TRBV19,CASATSKYTEQFF
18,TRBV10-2,CASSEIPTTGKADTEAFF
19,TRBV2,CASSELWSQGFFEADTQYF
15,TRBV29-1,CSVDLGRGGPETQYF
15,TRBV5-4,CASSLTSGVSGELFF
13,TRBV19,CASNRGIAYEQYF
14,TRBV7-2,CASSLVSGQETQYF
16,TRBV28,CASRGSAGLAKNIQYF
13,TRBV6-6,CASGRGSSYEQYF
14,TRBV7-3,CASSLVDSTDTQYF
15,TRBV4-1,CASSQDSRGTYEQYF
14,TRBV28,CASSLVGINYGYTF
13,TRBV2,CASTQAKNTEAFF
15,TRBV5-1,CASSYRGGRMNEQYF
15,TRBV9,CASSALGDGYNEQFF
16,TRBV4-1,CASSTETSGRTYEQYF
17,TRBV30,CAWSIGPGLTNTGELFF
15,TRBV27,CACGTDPANTGELFF
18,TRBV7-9,CASSLSTSGTAGDYTQYF
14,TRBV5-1,CASSLVVGSDTQYF
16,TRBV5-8,CASSSYPGQGAYEQYF
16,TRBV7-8,CASSFIAGGGTGTQYF
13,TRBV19,CASSNSLSWEQYF
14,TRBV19,CASSIGDPSGEQYF
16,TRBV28,CASSPTQRTGTGELFF
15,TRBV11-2,CASSYRQGPTDTQYF
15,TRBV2,CASSERTGAIYGYTF
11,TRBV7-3,CASSSSREQFF
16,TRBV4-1,CASSLGPGLDTDTQYF
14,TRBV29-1,CSVPQTTYYNEQFF
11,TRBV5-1,CASRKNYEQYF
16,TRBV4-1,CASSQGPSSGDNEQFF
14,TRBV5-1,CASRESPSTDTQYF
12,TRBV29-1,CSVVLTNYEQYF
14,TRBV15,CATSRIGQNYGYTF
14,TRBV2,CASRDGQSNQPQHF
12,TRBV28,CASRPDGETQYF
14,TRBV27,CASSPSGVTTEAFF
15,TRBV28,CASSLWWRGSGTQYF
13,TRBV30,CAWSGQGDQPQHF
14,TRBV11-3,CASSLTAGANVLTF
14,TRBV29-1,CSGDSGTSTDTQYF
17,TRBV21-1,CASSNWTSGRSSYEQYF